These 18 T cell receptor beta chains came from one sample sequenced in a study of regulatory T cells in long-lasting Graves disease. Arm-PCR of CDR3 regions with iRepertoire HTBI primers generated TCR beta libraries. MiXCR was run by TCRdb on the multiplex PCR reads, yielding one entry per CDR3 protein. Of 500,000 or so distinct CDR3 sequences listed, about a sixth are singletons. Time point of the sample: newly diagnosed GD, antithyroid drugs for less than 3 months. RNA extracted from PBMCs served as the sequencing template. This sample was shared with a second study, whose subject was T cells in Graves' hyperthyroidism and ophthalmopathy.

Sequencing used peripheral blood mononuclear cells (PBMCs), obtained at new diagnosis, from a patient treated with antithyroid drugs. The receptors stem from a man aged 35 to 55 with Graves disease.

Worth noting for this clonotype: A much larger clone lies one base from this, so it may be a read error. The chain couples TRBV12-3 or TRBV12-4 to TRBJ2-2, with TRBD2 matching over 8 bases. The CDR3 runs to 16 residues. CDR3 in amino acids: CTSTPPGRGGTGELFF. In nucleotides, the CDR3 is TGTACCAGCACCCCGCCCGGGAGGGGAGGCACCGGGGAGCTGTTTTTT.

This clonotype was observed many times. The CDR3 nucleotides read TGTGCCAGCAGGGGGGACAGGGGGCCGAACACTGAAGCTTTCTTT. Translation: CASRGDRGPNTEAFF. The chain joins TRBV12-3 or TRBV12-4 to TRBJ1-1; 12 bases map to TRBD1. The CDR3 is 15 residues long. V was clipped by 6 bases and J by 1 base; unmatched bases: 3.

This clonotype has a count of ten or more. This chain links TRBV7-6 with TRBJ2-1, with D maybe TRBD1 (7 bases). Germline lookup yields CDR1 SGHVS and CDR2 FNYEAQ. The CDR3 length is 15 residues. The ends were cut back, 3 bases at V and 5 bases at J, with 14 bases in the middle. The CDR3 protein is CASSLSQGGNNEQFF. CDR3 DNA: TGTGCCAGCAGCTTGTCTCAGGGGGGAAACAATGAGCAGTTCTTC.

This sequence joins TRBV7-9 and TRBJ2-7; 7 nucleotides align to TRBD1. V shed 1 base and J 2 bases; nucleotides not matched to a gene: 8. The germline V gene has CDR1 SEHNR and CDR2 FQNEAQ (reference sequence). The CDR3 extends over 16 amino acids. The CDR3 DNA is TGTGCCAGCAGCTTAGTTATGACAGGGAAAACCTACGAGCAGTACTTC. Encoded protein: CASSLVMTGKTYEQYF.

This clonotype was seen many times. This chain joins TRBV28 and TRBJ2-5; possibly TRBD1 or TRBD2 for D (5 bases each). Germline-derived CDR1 and CDR2 are MDHEN and SYDVKM. CDR3 length: 15 amino acids. V gave up 4 bases and J gave up 1 base, with 13 bases separating them. The CDR3 DNA sequence: TGTGCCAGCAGTTCGAAGCAGGGACGCCAAGAGACCCAGTACTTC. This codes for CASSSKQGRQETQYF.

Note on this clonotype: Being one base from a much bigger clone, this may be a read error. Since the CDR3 does not end with the conserved phenylalanine or tryptophan, this likely comes from a read error. This chain joins TRBV5-6 and TRBJ2-1; 10 nucleotides agree with TRBD1. With V trimmed by 5 bases and J by 6 bases, 5 bases remained unmatched. The CDR3 spans 14 residues. Germline CDR1 and CDR2: SGHDT and YYEEEE. The CDR3 DNA follows: TGTGCCAGCAGAACCGGGACAGGGGTCAATGAGCAGTTCGTC. Protein: CASRTGTGVNEQFV.

A few counts support this clonotype. The genes are TRBV12-3 or TRBV12-4 and TRBJ1-3, with 8 bases aligning to TRBD1. V was clipped by 5 bases and J by 4 bases; unmatched bases: 10. This CDR3 is 16 amino acids long. The CDR3 region has the DNA TGTGCCAGCAGTGGTCCCAGGGGGCTCAGAGGAAACACCATATATTTT. Its protein product is CASSGPRGLRGNTIYF.

The chain employs TRBV4-1 and TRBJ1-5; D gene ambiguous. The ends were cut back, 1 base at V and 2 bases at J, with 15 bases in the middle. The CDR3 loop spans 17 amino acids. Germline CDR1 is MGHRA and CDR2 is YSYEKL. CDR3 sequence reads: CASSQVDERAGNQPQHF. DNA for the CDR3: TGCGCCAGCAGCCAAGTTGATGAGAGGGCGGGCAATCAGCCCCAGCATTTT.

This clonotype has just a few counts. V usage is TRBV4-1 and J usage is TRBJ2-7; D is uncertain. The CDR3 consists of 13 residues. Germline CDR1 is MGHRA and CDR2 is YSYEKL. Between the trimmed V and J ends, which lost 3 bases and 9 bases, there was a span of 15 bases. The CDR3 here is CASSQTIPELQYF. DNA for the CDR3: TGCGCCAGCAGCCAGACGATACCCGAGTTGCAGTACTTC.

There are many counts of this clonotype. The rearrangement links TRBV5-1 to TRBJ2-3, with 8 bases that match TRBD1. CDR3 length: 15 amino acids. Germline CDR1 reads SGHRS; CDR2 reads YFSETQ. V lost 4 bases to trimming and J lost 0 bases; unmatched junction nucleotides: 4. CDR3 DNA: TGCGCCAGCAGCACCGGACAGGGCAGCACAGATACGCAGTATTTT. Its protein is CASSTGQGSTDTQYF.

The table lists this clonotype with many counts. The J gene is TRBJ2-3, the V gene TRBV7-9, with D possibly matching TRBD1 (6 bases). Germline CDR1 is SEHNR and CDR2 is FQNEAQ (reference sequence). The CDR3 runs to 16 residues. V was cut by 4 bases and J by 2 bases, with 16 bases left in between. CDR3 nucleotide sequence: TGTGCCAGCAGCTCCGGAACTAGGGGGTTCACAGATACGCAGTATTTT. Protein sequence: CASSSGTRGFTDTQYF.

This clonotype appeared many times. The J gene is TRBJ2-3, the V gene TRBV7-9; D is unclear. Germline CDR1 SEHNR, CDR2 FQNEAQ (reference sequence). Trimming removed 3 bases from V and 3 bases from J, with 13 bases in between. The CDR3 spans 15 residues. The CDR3, as DNA: TGTGCCAGCAGCTTTTCCAGGCTGGGGACAGATACGCAGTATTTT. Its protein product is CASSFSRLGTDTQYF.

This clonotype occurred many times. The V gene is TRBV5-1, the J gene TRBJ1-1, with D uncertain. V lost 5 bases to trimming and J lost 1 base, with 12 bases between them. The CDR3 spans 14 residues. CDR1 SGHRS and CDR2 YFSETQ come from the germline V gene. The CDR3 region is CASSQIWGNTEAFF. CDR3 nucleotide sequence: TGCGCCAGCAGTCAGATATGGGGGAACACTGAAGCTTTCTTT.

The rearrangement joins TRBV20-1 to TRBJ2-2; TRBD2 matches at 14 bases. Germline CDR1 and CDR2: DFQATT and SNEGSKA (reference sequence). CDR3 length equals 16 residues. Losses at the gene ends were 5 bases for V and 4 bases for J; bases not matched to a gene: 6. The CDR3 spells CSAGETSGGGTGELFF. CDR3 nucleotides: TGCAGTGCTGGGGAGACTAGCGGGGGGGGCACCGGGGAGCTGTTTTTT.

The table lists this clonotype with many counts. One junction end disagrees with the germline gene, perhaps due to a read error. This chain connects TRBV5-1 to TRBJ2-7; 7 bases fit TRBD2. The length of the CDR3 is 14 residues. The germline V gene encodes CDR1 SGHRS and CDR2 YFSETQ. The chain's CDR3 is CASSSGLVSYEQYF. CDR3 bases: TGTGCCAGCAGCTCAGGACTAGTTTCCTACGAGCAGTACTTC.

In its sample, this clonotype was seen once. This chain links TRBV20-1 with TRBJ2-7, with 8 bases that match TRBD1. Germline CDR1 DFQATT, CDR2 SNEGSKA (reference sequence). The CDR3 has 16 amino acids. Trimming cost V 2 bases and J 3 bases; bases outside gene matches: 12. CDR3 amino acids: CSARSSGTGGIYEQYF. DNA of the CDR3: TGCAGTGCTAGATCCTCCGGGACAGGAGGAATCTACGAGCAGTACTTC.

This clonotype was seen a few times. J is TRBJ2-1 and V is TRBV6-4, with D possibly matching TRBD2 (7 bases). From germline, CDR1 is MRHNA and CDR2 SNTAGT. Trimming took 6 bases from V and 5 from J, leaving 20 bases between them. This CDR3 spans 16 amino acids. The CDR3 spells CASSALGGAPHNEQFF. DNA for the CDR3: TGTGCCAGCAGCGCACTTGGGGGGGCGCCCCACAATGAGCAGTTCTTC.

The CDR3 spells CASSSLSGRGDTQYF. The CDR3 region has the DNA TGTGCCAGCAGTTCTCTCAGCGGGCGGGGAGATACGCAGTATTTT. The V call is TRBV28, the J call TRBJ2-3; D is perhaps TRBD2 (6 bases). CDR3 length: 15 residues. Germline V gene sequence: CDR1 MDHEN, CDR2 SYDVKM. The V end lost 4 bases, the J end lost 5 bases, and 16 bases lay between the germline ends.